These T cell receptor beta chains were read from a single sample in a study of CD4 T cells in relation to SARS-CoV-2 and coronaviruses. Clones were sequenced by immunoSEQ multiplex PCR, and TCRdb holds only the in-frame ones, with some missing. This repertoire shows roughly 68,000 clones, about 92% found once; its top ten account for 0.23%. Input material: naive CD4+ T cells from PBMCs. The receptors here all came from a human donor in good health. CDR3s include the opening cysteine and the closing phenylalanine or tryptophan. D genes are given only for firm matches. The size field is filled for only some rows; it gives once, few, many or a size class.

J gene: TRBJ2-7; D gene: TRBD1; V gene: TRBV29-1; clone size: NA; CDR3 protein: CSVDTGGHEQYF; CDR3 DNA: TGCAGCGTCGACACAGGGGGGCACGAGCAGTACTTC
J gene: TRBJ1-1; D gene: TRBD1; V gene: TRBV9; clone size: NA; CDR3 protein: CASSVGGAGGTEAFF; CDR3 DNA: TGTGCCAGCAGCGTAGGAGGCGCAGGGGGCACTGAAGCTTTCTTT
J gene: TRBJ2-1; D gene: NA; V gene: TRBV21-1; clone size: NA; CDR3 protein: CASSNKQGNNEQFF; CDR3 DNA: TGTGCCAGCAGCAACAAACAGGGAAACAATGAGCAGTTCTTC
J gene: TRBJ1-1; D gene: NA; V gene: TRBV19; clone size: NA; CDR3 protein: CASSIDRMNTEAFF; CDR3 DNA: TGTGCCAGTAGTATAGATCGGATGAACACTGAAGCTTTCTTT
J gene: TRBJ1-2; D gene: NA; V gene: TRBV7-8; clone size: NA; CDR3 protein: CASSYSGMGGYTF; CDR3 DNA: TGTGCCAGCAGCTACTCAGGGATGGGAGGCTACACCTTC
J gene: TRBJ2-7; D gene: NA; V gene: TRBV5-1; clone size: once; CDR3 protein: CASSLEGDEQYF; CDR3 DNA: TGCGCCAGCAGCTTGGAAGGGGACGAGCAGTACTTC
J gene: TRBJ1-1; D gene: NA; V gene: TRBV5-4; clone size: once; CDR3 protein: CASSPEGRRNTEAFF; CDR3 DNA: TGTGCCAGCAGCCCCGAGGGGCGGAGGAACACTGAAGCTTTCTTT
J gene: TRBJ2-3; D gene: NA; V gene: TRBV24-1; clone size: NA; CDR3 protein: CATSDFVSGSTDTQYF; CDR3 DNA: TGTGCCACCAGTGATTTTGTTTCGGGCAGCACAGATACGCAGTATTTT
J gene: TRBJ1-6; D gene: NA; V gene: TRBV5-1; clone size: NA; CDR3 protein: CASSAGGNSPLHF; CDR3 DNA: TGCGCCAGCAGCGCCGGAGGCAATTCACCCCTCCACTTT
J gene: TRBJ2-4; D gene: NA; V gene: TRBV28; clone size: NA; CDR3 protein: CASSLNNKVFQYF; CDR3 DNA: TGTGCCAGCAGTTTAAATAATAAGGTCTTTCAGTACTTC
J gene: TRBJ2-1; D gene: NA; V gene: TRBV23-1; clone size: NA; CDR3 protein: CASSQSGLASRDEQFF; CDR3 DNA: TGCGCCAGCAGTCAATCTGGTTTGGCGTCCAGAGATGAGCAGTTCTTC
J gene: TRBJ1-5; D gene: NA; V gene: TRBV2; clone size: NA; CDR3 protein: CASSLRGRASNQPQHF; CDR3 DNA: TGTGCCAGCAGTCTAAGGGGCCGTGCAAGCAATCAGCCCCAGCATTTT
J gene: TRBJ1-5; D gene: NA; V gene: TRBV30; clone size: NA; CDR3 protein: CACQGTSNQPQHF; CDR3 DNA: TGTGCCTGCCAGGGTACTAGCAATCAGCCCCAGCATTTT
J gene: TRBJ1-3; D gene: NA; V gene: TRBV11-2; clone size: NA; CDR3 protein: CASSLDRPGTGNTIYF; CDR3 DNA: TGTGCCAGCAGCTTAGATCGGCCAGGCACTGGAAACACCATATATTTT
J gene: TRBJ2-1; D gene: TRBD1; V gene: TRBV30; clone size: NA; CDR3 protein: CAWRETGGSYNEQFF; CDR3 DNA: TGTGCCTGGAGAGAAACAGGGGGCTCCTACAATGAGCAGTTCTTC
J gene: TRBJ1-2; D gene: TRBD1; V gene: TRBV28; clone size: NA; CDR3 protein: CASDPRGQGASGYTF; CDR3 DNA: TGTGCCTCCGACCCTCGGGGACAGGGGGCAAGTGGCTACACCTTC
J gene: TRBJ1-4; D gene: TRBD1; V gene: TRBV18; clone size: once; CDR3 protein: CASSPRGANEKLFF; CDR3 DNA: TGTGCCAGCTCACCCAGGGGGGCTAATGAAAAACTGTTTTTT
J gene: TRBJ2-1; D gene: NA; V gene: TRBV19; clone size: once; CDR3 protein: CATRKGGGLNEQFF; CDR3 DNA: TGTGCCACCCGCAAGGGGGGGGGCCTTAATGAGCAGTTCTTC
J gene: TRBJ1-4; D gene: TRBD1; V gene: TRBV4-2; clone size: NA; CDR3 protein: CASSQEGTGGTTNEKLFF; CDR3 DNA: TGTGCCAGCAGCCAGGAAGGGACAGGGGGAACAACTAATGAAAAACTGTTTTTT
J gene: TRBJ1-5; D gene: TRBD1; V gene: TRBV19; clone size: NA; CDR3 protein: CASRRTGINQPQHF; CDR3 DNA: TGTGCCAGCCGCAGGACAGGGATTAATCAGCCCCAGCATTTT
J gene: TRBJ2-1; D gene: NA; V gene: TRBV30; clone size: NA; CDR3 protein: CAWNRVGEQFF; CDR3 DNA: TGTGCCTGGAATCGGGTGGGTGAGCAGTTCTTC
J gene: TRBJ2-2; D gene: TRBD2; V gene: TRBV2; clone size: NA; CDR3 protein: CASTVGLGNTGELFF; CDR3 DNA: TGTGCCAGCACTGTAGGACTAGGGAACACCGGGGAGCTGTTTTTT
J gene: TRBJ1-3; D gene: TRBD1; V gene: TRBV4-3; clone size: once; CDR3 protein: CASSQRGTGAGNTIYF; CDR3 DNA: TGCGCCAGCAGCCAACGAGGGACAGGGGCTGGAAACACCATATATTTT
J gene: TRBJ2-7; D gene: NA; V gene: TRBV3-1/TRBV3-2; clone size: NA; CDR3 protein: CASNGNGGYEQYF; CDR3 DNA: TGTGCCAGCAACGGTAACGGAGGCTACGAGCAGTACTTC
J gene: TRBJ1-1; D gene: NA; V gene: TRBV30; clone size: NA; CDR3 protein: CAWSEQGNTEAFF; CDR3 DNA: TGTGCCTGGAGCGAACAGGGGAACACTGAAGCTTTCTTT
J gene: TRBJ2-1; D gene: NA; V gene: TRBV24-1; clone size: NA; CDR3 protein: CATSDPPYNEQFF; CDR3 DNA: TGTGCCACCAGTGATCCGCCCTACAATGAGCAGTTCTTC
J gene: TRBJ1-4; D gene: TRBD1; V gene: TRBV28; clone size: NA; CDR3 protein: CASRPFPGQTFTNEKLFF; CDR3 DNA: TGTGCCAGCAGACCCTTCCCGGGACAGACGTTCACTAATGAAAAACTGTTTTTT
J gene: TRBJ1-3; D gene: NA; V gene: TRBV7-2; clone size: NA; CDR3 protein: CASSLLDTIYF; CDR3 DNA: TGTGCCAGCAGCTTATTGGACACCATATATTTT
J gene: TRBJ2-7; D gene: TRBD1; V gene: TRBV15; clone size: NA; CDR3 protein: CATSVRTGVEQYF; CDR3 DNA: TGTGCCACCAGCGTAAGGACAGGGGTCGAGCAGTACTTC
J gene: TRBJ1-1; D gene: NA; V gene: TRBV18; clone size: NA; CDR3 protein: CASSPVVRADMNTEAFF; CDR3 DNA: TGTGCCAGCTCACCAGTCGTCCGGGCGGATATGAACACTGAAGCTTTCTTT
J gene: TRBJ2-3; D gene: NA; V gene: TRBV3-1/TRBV3-2; clone size: NA; CDR3 protein: CASSRADTQYF; CDR3 DNA: TGTGCCAGCAGCCGGGCAGATACGCAGTATTTT
J gene: TRBJ2-1; D gene: NA; V gene: TRBV11-3; clone size: NA; CDR3 protein: CASSTGRTTSSYNEQFF; CDR3 DNA: TGTGCCAGCAGCACGGGACGGACAACCAGCTCCTACAATGAGCAGTTCTTC
J gene: TRBJ2-5; D gene: NA; V gene: TRBV5-1; clone size: NA; CDR3 protein: CASSLDAVQETQYF; CDR3 DNA: TGCGCCAGCAGCTTGGATGCGGTACAAGAGACCCAGTACTTC
J gene: TRBJ1-2; D gene: TRBD1; V gene: TRBV4-2; clone size: NA; CDR3 protein: CASSATQGAIDGYTF; CDR3 DNA: TGTGCCAGCAGCGCCACCCAGGGGGCTATTGATGGCTACACCTTC
J gene: TRBJ2-7; D gene: NA; V gene: TRBV5-1; clone size: NA; CDR3 protein: CASSFAGASSYEQYF; CDR3 DNA: TGCGCCAGCAGCTTTGCCGGGGCCAGCTCCTACGAGCAGTACTTC
J gene: TRBJ2-6; D gene: NA; V gene: TRBV10-1; clone size: NA; CDR3 protein: CASSVERRSGANVLTF; CDR3 DNA: TGCGCCAGCAGTGTTGAGCGACGCTCTGGGGCCAACGTCCTGACTTTC
J gene: TRBJ1-3; D gene: NA; V gene: TRBV2; clone size: once; CDR3 protein: CASSEDPGDGNTIYF; CDR3 DNA: TGTGCCAGCAGTGAAGACCCAGGGGACGGAAACACCATATATTTT
J gene: TRBJ1-3; D gene: NA; V gene: TRBV3-1/TRBV3-2; clone size: NA; CDR3 protein: CASSKEGFGNTIYF; CDR3 DNA: TGTGCCAGCAGCAAGGAGGGGTTCGGAAACACCATATATTTT
J gene: TRBJ2-2; D gene: TRBD2; V gene: TRBV5-1; clone size: NA; CDR3 protein: CASRPGGIGTGELFF; CDR3 DNA: TGCGCCAGCAGACCGGGGGGTATCGGGACCGGGGAGCTGTTTTTT
J gene: TRBJ2-7; D gene: TRBD2; V gene: TRBV20-1; clone size: NA; CDR3 protein: CSAGRDGGGYF; CDR3 DNA: TGCAGTGCTGGCAGGGACGGCGGGGGGTACTTC
J gene: TRBJ2-7; D gene: TRBD1; V gene: TRBV29-1; clone size: NA; CDR3 protein: CSVAGQYSYEQYF; CDR3 DNA: TGCAGCGTTGCGGGACAGTACTCCTACGAGCAGTACTTC
J gene: TRBJ2-4; D gene: NA; V gene: TRBV29-1; clone size: NA; CDR3 protein: CSVGLGQEHNIQYF; CDR3 DNA: TGCAGCGTTGGGTTGGGGCAGGAGCATAACATTCAGTACTTC
J gene: TRBJ1-6; D gene: NA; V gene: TRBV5-1; clone size: NA; CDR3 protein: CASRTADNSPLHF; CDR3 DNA: TGCGCCAGCAGGACAGCTGATAATTCACCCCTCCACTTT
J gene: TRBJ1-1; D gene: NA; V gene: TRBV11-3; clone size: NA; CDR3 protein: CASSLYGNTEAFF; CDR3 DNA: TGTGCCAGCAGCTTATACGGGAACACTGAAGCTTTCTTT
J gene: TRBJ2-3; D gene: NA; V gene: TRBV21-1; clone size: NA; CDR3 protein: CASSKKGPGAGDGDTQYF; CDR3 DNA: TGTGCCAGCAGCAAAAAGGGGCCAGGAGCGGGAGACGGGGATACGCAGTATTTT
J gene: TRBJ2-4; D gene: NA; V gene: TRBV5-6; clone size: NA; CDR3 protein: CASSRGIPKNIQYF; CDR3 DNA: TGTGCCAGCAGCCGCGGGATTCCCAAAAACATTCAGTACTTC
J gene: TRBJ2-5; D gene: TRBD1; V gene: TRBV9; clone size: NA; CDR3 protein: CASSVQGARQETQYF; CDR3 DNA: TGTGCCAGCAGCGTACAGGGGGCTAGACAAGAGACCCAGTACTTC
J gene: TRBJ2-1; D gene: TRBD2; V gene: TRBV5-1; clone size: NA; CDR3 protein: CASSPIAGSDNEQFF; CDR3 DNA: TGCGCCAGCAGCCCGATAGCGGGGTCAGACAATGAGCAGTTCTTC
J gene: TRBJ1-1; D gene: NA; V gene: TRBV7-2; clone size: few; CDR3 protein: CASSLVAGRDTEAFF; CDR3 DNA: TGTGCCAGCAGCTTAGTAGCGGGGCGGGACACTGAAGCTTTCTTT
J gene: TRBJ2-7; D gene: TRBD2; V gene: TRBV28; clone size: NA; CDR3 protein: CASSLAELLGTSTYEQYF; CDR3 DNA: TGTGCCAGCAGTTTAGCAGAACTGCTTGGGACTAGCACCTACGAGCAGTACTTC
J gene: TRBJ2-7; D gene: NA; V gene: TRBV2; clone size: NA; CDR3 protein: CASRESWGYEQYF; CDR3 DNA: TGTGCCAGCAGGGAGAGTTGGGGCTACGAGCAGTACTTC
J gene: TRBJ1-2; D gene: NA; V gene: TRBV7-2; clone size: NA; CDR3 protein: CASSLRTVTYGYTF; CDR3 DNA: TGTGCCAGCAGCTTACGGACAGTCACCTATGGCTACACCTTC
J gene: TRBJ2-7; D gene: NA; V gene: TRBV4-3; clone size: NA; CDR3 protein: CASSQRRQAYEQYF; CDR3 DNA: TGCGCCAGCAGCCAAAGGCGGCAGGCCTACGAGCAGTACTTC
J gene: TRBJ2-3; D gene: NA; V gene: TRBV28; clone size: NA; CDR3 protein: CASSPRPRSTDTQYF; CDR3 DNA: TGTGCCAGCAGTCCACGCCCTCGTTCCACAGATACGCAGTATTTT
J gene: TRBJ1-1; D gene: NA; V gene: TRBV5-1; clone size: once; CDR3 protein: CASSSLQGLEEAFF; CDR3 DNA: TGCGCCAGCAGCTCGCTTCAGGGCCTTGAGGAAGCTTTCTTT
J gene: TRBJ2-4; D gene: TRBD2; V gene: TRBV6-4; clone size: NA; CDR3 protein: CASSATSGGAVEYF; CDR3 DNA: TGTGCCAGCTCAGCGACTAGCGGGGGGGCGGTTGAGTACTTC
J gene: TRBJ1-4; D gene: NA; V gene: TRBV28; clone size: NA; CDR3 protein: CASRNRAARSTNEKLFF; CDR3 DNA: TGTGCCAGCAGGAACCGGGCCGCCCGATCAACTAATGAAAAACTGTTTTTT
J gene: TRBJ2-5; D gene: NA; V gene: TRBV19; clone size: NA; CDR3 protein: CASSTRQVSETQYF; CDR3 DNA: TGTGCCAGTAGTACTCGACAGGTTTCTGAGACCCAGTACTTC
J gene: TRBJ2-3; D gene: TRBD2; V gene: TRBV9; clone size: NA; CDR3 protein: CASSVRLAGDDTQYF; CDR3 DNA: TGTGCCAGCAGCGTGAGACTAGCGGGAGACGATACGCAGTATTTT
J gene: TRBJ2-7; D gene: NA; V gene: TRBV23-1; clone size: NA; CDR3 protein: CASSQSPDSYEQYF; CDR3 DNA: TGCGCCAGCAGTCAATCGCCCGACAGTTACGAGCAGTACTTC